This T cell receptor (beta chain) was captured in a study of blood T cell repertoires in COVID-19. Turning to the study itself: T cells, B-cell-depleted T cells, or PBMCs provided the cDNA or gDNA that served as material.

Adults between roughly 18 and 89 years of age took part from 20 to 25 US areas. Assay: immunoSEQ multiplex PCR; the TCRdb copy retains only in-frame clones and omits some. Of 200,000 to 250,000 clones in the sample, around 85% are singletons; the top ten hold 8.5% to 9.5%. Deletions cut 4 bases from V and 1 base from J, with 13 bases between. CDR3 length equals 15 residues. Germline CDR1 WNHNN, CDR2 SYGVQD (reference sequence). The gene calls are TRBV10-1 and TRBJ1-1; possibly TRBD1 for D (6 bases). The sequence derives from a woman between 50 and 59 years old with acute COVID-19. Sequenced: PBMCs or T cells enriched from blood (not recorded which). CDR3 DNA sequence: TGCGCCAGCAGTGGACTGGTGGGACAGAACACTGAAGCTTTCTTT. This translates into CASSGLVGQNTEAFF.